The 9 T cell receptor beta chains listed next were all sequenced from one sample in a study of early T cells in non-severe SARS-CoV-2 infection. From the 5' RACE reads, TCRdb called clonotypes with MiXCR, one entry per CDR3 protein. The profile shows some 91,000 distinct CDR3 sequences, under 15% of them singletons. The sample comprised whole blood. The receptors here all came from an adult who was a healthcare worker with PCR-confirmed SARS-CoV-2 infection or an uninfected control (not recorded which).

This clonotype was observed a handful of times. The CDR3 nucleotides are TGTGCCAGCAGTTTAGAGATGGGCGGCAATCAGCCCCAGCATTTT. It is translated as CASSLEMGGNQPQHF. The chain uses TRBV27 and TRBJ1-5; D unclear. Germline CDR1 and CDR2: MNHEY and SMNVEV (reference sequence). This CDR3 spans 15 amino acids. V lost 2 bases and J lost 2, with 10 bases in between.

This clonotype showed up just a few times. The chain recombines TRBV28 with TRBJ2-3, with TRBD1 matching 10 bases. Germline values: CDR1 MDHEN, CDR2 SYDVKM. The V and J ends lost 6 bases and 5 bases, in that order; junction bases with no gene match: 2. CDR3 length equals 13 residues. DNA of the CDR3: TGTGCCAGCAGGACAGGGGGCAGAGATACGCAGTATTTT. It codes for CASRTGGRDTQYF. Full variable domain (remainder filled in from reference TRBV28 and TRBJ2-3): DVKVTQSSRYLVKRTGEKVFLECVQDMDHENMFWYRQDPGLGLRLIYFSYDVKMKEKGDIPEGYSVSREKKERFSLILESASTNQTSMYLCASRTGGRDTQYFGPGTRLTVL.

This clonotype appeared a few times. This chain links TRBV11-2 with TRBJ1-4, with a tentative D call TRBD1 (5 bases). CDR3 length equals 12 residues. The V and J ends lost 8 bases and 3 bases respectively, with 7 bases between them. The germline V gene has CDR1 SGHAT and CDR2 FQNNGV. CDR3 amino acids: CASVGANEKLFF. The CDR3 bases are TGTGCCAGCGTGGGGGCTAATGAAAAACTGTTTTTT.

Ten or more counts support this clonotype. The rearrangement links TRBV2 to TRBJ2-7; D uncertain. V was pared by 1 base and J by 1 base, with 5 bases between. This CDR3 contains 13 residues. The germline V gene has CDR1 SNHLY and CDR2 FYNNEI. The CDR3 DNA reads as TGTGCCAGCAGTGAAGTCCAGTCCTACGAGCAGTACTTC. Amino acid sequence: CASSEVQSYEQYF. Looking up the rest from reference TRBV2 and TRBJ2-7 gives the full variable domain: EPEVTQTPSHQVTQMGQEVILRCVPISNHLYFYWYRQILGQKVEFLVSFYNNEISEKSEIFDDQFSVERPDGSNFTLKIRSTKLEDSAMYFCASSEVQSYEQYFGPGTRLTVT.

The table lists this clonotype with many counts. V and J are TRBV12-3 or TRBV12-4 and TRBJ1-1, with no clear D. The V end was cut by 6 bases, the J end by 11 bases, with 13 bases between. This CDR3 spans 11 amino acids. Here the CDR3 reads CASSPGSRAFF. For the CDR3, the DNA is TGTGCCAGCAGCCCGGGTTCAAGGGCTTTCTTT.

In its sample, this clonotype was seen a few times. This chain links TRBV28 with TRBJ2-7, with 10 bases fitting TRBD1. V lost 6 bases and J lost 1; bases outside the gene matches: 15. There are 18 residues in the CDR3. Per the germline V gene, CDR1 is MDHEN and CDR2 is SYDVKM. CDR3 protein: CASRPLRPGQGTSYEQYF. The DNA of the CDR3 is TGTGCCAGCAGGCCACTGCGTCCGGGACAGGGGACGTCCTACGAGCAGTACTTC.

This clonotype was counted ten times or more. This chain uses TRBV20-1 with TRBJ2-1; TRBD2 aligns across 11 bases. The CDR3 totals 15 residues. Germline CDR1 and CDR2: DFQATT and SNEGSKA (reference sequence). Germline trimming cut 5 bases from V and 8 bases from J; bases unmatched to any gene: 11. The CDR3 is CSAEPTSGIVYEQFF. The DNA of the CDR3 is TGCAGTGCTGAACCGACTAGCGGGATTGTGTATGAGCAGTTCTTC.

Only a few counts were recorded for this clonotype. The chain links TRBV20-1 to TRBJ2-5; 11 bases match TRBD1. V trimming: 2 bases; J trimming: 1 base; junction bases outside the gene matches: 6. The CDR3 is made up of 16 amino acids. Germline V gene data show CDR1 as DFQATT and CDR2 as SNEGSKA (reference sequence). CDR3 region: CSARRTGQGVQETQYF. CDR3 DNA sequence: TGCAGTGCTAGAAGGACGGGACAGGGGGTCCAAGAGACCCAGTACTTC.

V and J are TRBV30 and TRBJ1-6; D gene unclear. Germline V CDR1 and CDR2: GTSNPN, SVGIG (reference sequence). The CDR3 runs to 8 residues. CDR3 amino acids: CHRSPLHF. In DNA, the CDR3 is TGTCATAGGTCACCCCTCCACTTT.